Each of the 15 T cell receptor beta chains below was sequenced from the same sample in a study of T cells in Graves' hyperthyroidism and ophthalmopathy. Regions amplified from RNA transcripts were the TCR beta CDR3 regions. The HTBI set primed first-round TCR CDR3 RT-PCR. Each CDR3 protein is one row after TCRdb ran MiXCR on the multiplex PCR reads. This sample has about 640,000 distinct CDR3 sequences, with 40% to 55% found just once. The sample was peripheral blood or thyroid tissue (not recorded which). The receptors were sampled from an adult man with Graves' disease, either hyperthyroidism or ophthalmopathy (not recorded which).

The gene calls are TRBV7-8 and TRBJ1-2; 10 bases map to TRBD1. The CDR3 sequence is 15 residues long. With 2 bases clipped from V and 6 bases from J, the junction kept 6 bases outside the gene matches. Germline CDR1 is SGHVS and CDR2 is FQNEAQ. The CDR3 here is CASSLSATGGNGYTF. Written as DNA, the CDR3 is TGTGCCAGCAGCTTATCGGCGACAGGGGGCAATGGCTACACCTTC.

The table lists this clonotype with many counts. V and J are TRBV7-9 and TRBJ1-1, with unresolved D. The CDR3 is 15 residues long. Germline V gene lookup returns CDR1 SEHNR and CDR2 FQNEAQ (reference sequence). Trimming took 1 base from V and 3 from J, leaving 12 bases between them. Written as DNA, the CDR3 is TGTGCCAGCAGCTTAGATCGGGAGGTCGACACTGAAGCTTTCTTT. Its translation is CASSLDREVDTEAFF.

The chain links TRBV29-1 to TRBJ1-6; 9 bases are shared with TRBD1. The CDR3 contains 15 residues. CDR1 is SQVTM and CDR2 is ANQGSEA in the germline V gene. Losses at the gene ends were 0 bases for V and 7 bases for J; bases not matched to a gene: 4. The CDR3 is CSVEDLGQGNSPLHF. The CDR3 region has the DNA TGCAGCGTTGAAGACCTTGGACAGGGGAATTCACCCCTCCACTTT.

The rearrangement joins TRBV24-1 to TRBJ1-1, with 8 bases identical to TRBD1. Per germline, CDR1 KGHDR and CDR2 SFDVKD. V lost 4 bases to trimming and J lost 10 bases; unmatched junction nucleotides: 1. The CDR3 spans 11 residues. CDR3 sequence: CATSEQGGAFF. The CDR3 region has the DNA TGTGCCACCAGTGAACAGGGGGGAGCTTTCTTT.

This chain joins TRBV2 and TRBJ2-7, with D perhaps matching TRBD2 (6 bases). TRBJ2-5 matches the DNA end more closely, so the J call is doubtful. In germline, CDR1 is SNHLY, CDR2 FYNNEI. CDR3 length equals 12 residues. The CDR3 region has the DNA TGTGCCACCCGCCCGGGAGAGGAGACCCAGTACTTC. Translated: CATRPGEETQYF.

This chain links TRBV29-1 with TRBJ2-7; the match to TRBD1 covers 8 bases. Trimming cost V 2 bases and J 1 base; bases outside gene matches: 7. Germline values: CDR1 SQVTM, CDR2 ANQGSEA. The CDR3 consists of 15 residues. CDR3 region: CSVELRDRPSYEQYF. DNA for the CDR3: TGCAGCGTTGAACTCCGGGACAGGCCTTCCTACGAGCAGTACTTC.

The V and J genes are TRBV10-2 and TRBJ2-7; D may be TRBD1 or TRBD2 (5 bases each). Trimming shortened V by 8 bases and J by 5 bases, and 19 bases separated the two germline ends. The CDR3 totals 14 residues. Germline V CDR1 and CDR2: WSHSY, SAAADI. CDR3 in DNA: TGCGCCAGCGGCTTGGGACGGGGCCTAGACGAGCAGTACTTC. Translated: CASGLGRGLDEQYF.

This clonotype was detected only once. The rearrangement links TRBV10-2 to TRBJ1-3; D not resolved. With 4 bases removed from V and 0 bases from J, the gap between germline ends came to 10 bases. This CDR3 has 15 residues. CDR1 is WSHSY and CDR2 is SAAADI in the germline V gene. Here the CDR3 DNA reads TGCGCCAGCAGTGCCCCAGAAGACTCTGGAAACACCATATATTTT. Protein sequence: CASSAPEDSGNTIYF.

The chain is built from TRBV20-1 and TRBJ2-5; 8 bases are shared with TRBD2. The CDR3 is made up of 16 amino acids. CDR1 and CDR2 (germline): DFQATT, SNEGSKA (reference sequence). V shed 0 bases, J shed 4 bases, and the junction held 10 bases outside the gene matches. The CDR3 loop reads CSAREAVAGRGETQYF. The CDR3, as DNA: TGCAGTGCTAGAGAAGCAGTAGCGGGGAGGGGAGAGACCCAGTACTTC.

V and J are TRBV9 and TRBJ1-4; D is undetermined. Trimming shortened V by 4 bases and J by 4 bases, and 17 bases separated the two germline ends. Per germline, CDR1 SGDLS and CDR2 YYNGEE. The CDR3 loop spans 16 amino acids. CDR3 region: CASSQTAGRSNEKLFF. The CDR3 DNA reads as TGTGCCAGCAGCCAGACTGCGGGAAGGAGTAATGAAAAACTGTTTTTT.

V is TRBV2 and J is TRBJ1-5, with TRBD1 matching over 7 bases. This CDR3 contains 16 residues. The J segment lost 7 bases and the V segment lost 6 bases, leaving 15 bases of the junction unmatched. Germline V gene sequence: CDR1 SNHLY, CDR2 FYNNEI. In DNA, the CDR3 is TGTGCCAGCAGCCTCGGGACAGAGGGTTCGAGACAGCCCCAGCATTTT. It translates to CASSLGTEGSRQPQHF.

J is TRBJ2-2 and V is TRBV6-5; 13 bases line up with TRBD2. This CDR3 comprises 16 residues. Germline V CDR1 and CDR2: MNHEY, SVGAGI. Unmatched junction bases numbered 3, after V lost 4 bases and J lost 4 bases. CDR3 region: CASSSGLAGITGELFF. The CDR3 DNA sequence: TGTGCCAGCAGTTCGGGACTAGCGGGAATCACCGGGGAGCTGTTTTTT.

There are a few counts of this clonotype. The chain uses TRBV19 and TRBJ1-2; no reliable D call. The germline gives CDR1 LNHDA, CDR2 SQIVND (reference sequence). The CDR3 spans 11 residues. The V and J ends lost 2 bases and 8 bases respectively, with 6 bases between them. The CDR3 DNA is TGTGCCAGTAGTATAACTGAGGGCTACACCTTC. Translation gives CASSITEGYTF.

J is TRBJ1-2 and V is TRBV29-1, with 7 positions matching TRBD1. The CDR3 length is 14 residues. Germline CDR1 and CDR2: SQVTM and ANQGSEA. With V trimmed by 8 bases and J by 2 bases, 11 bases remained unmatched. The CDR3 sequence: CSTSSVTGNYGYTF. The CDR3 DNA reads TGCAGCACCTCATCGGTGACAGGGAACTATGGCTACACCTTC.

This clonotype appeared many times. The J gene is TRBJ1-1, the V gene TRBV2, with D unresolved. The V gene's germline CDR1 is SNHLY and CDR2 FYNNEI. The CDR3 runs 14 residues. Trimming stripped 6 bases from V and 1 base from J, with 12 bases between. The CDR3 DNA reads TGTGCCAGCAGAGGCTACGACGGGAACACTGAAGCTTTCTTT. This sequence encodes CASRGYDGNTEAFF.